This T cell receptor (beta chain) was found in a study of tumor and adjacent non-tumor tissue in lung cancer. About the study: On average, productive TCRbeta reads reached roughly 3.9 million per sample. General study results and limits: In normal lung, the top 100 clones were significantly more dominant than in tumor.

The template was RNA from unsorted bulk tissue. This non-tumor lung sample came from over 3 cm beyond the tumor edge. For this clonotype: The antigen is undetermined. A single base separates this from a much larger clone, so it may be a read error.

A modified ARM-PCR protocol with three rounds of nested PCR amplified TCRbeta. Each CDR3 protein is one row after TCRdb ran MiXCR on the multiplex PCR reads. The sample yields 70,000 to 90,000 distinct CDR3 sequences, 80% to 90% seen once. The CDR3 covers 16 residues. Germline values: CDR1 SGHDT, CDR2 YYEEEE. Specimen: distant non-tumor lung tissue. This TCR was sampled from a man aged 55 to 70 with non-small cell lung cancer. The chain combines TRBV5-6 with TRBJ2-6; possible D gene TRBD2, 5 bases. The CDR3 spells CANSDGLYSGANVLTF. The CDR3 region has the DNA TGTGCCAACAGCGACGGACTGTACTCTGGGGCCAACGTCCTGACTTTC.